A single sample is the source of the 29 T cell receptor beta chains below, sequenced in a study of PD-1 blockade in classical Hodgkin lymphoma (dated by TCRdb to 2020 to 2022). What the time point label conveys for this sample: cycle 4 day 1 (C4D1), after more than five weeks of nivolumab. Every trial patient had relapsed following autologous stem cell transplantation, and prior brentuximab vedotin exposure was what differed among cohorts A, B and C. The method was the immunoSEQ multiplex PCR assay. Imported from immuneACCESS, the table was reduced by TCRdb to in-frame sequences with V and J called. These copies leave out some clones; in studies compared against another copy, an unresolved V gene accounts for under half, and the cause of the remainder is not known. Within this sample are approximately 24,000 clones, with around 84% of them counted one time only. The ten biggest clones cover 6% to 6.5% of the sample.

The material sequenced was peripheral blood mononuclear cells (PBMCs), taken before the fourth cycle of nivolumab. The source is a human donor with classical Hodgkin lymphoma.

V is TRBV6-1 and J is TRBJ2-7, with D possibly matching TRBD2 (5 bases). Germline V CDR1 and CDR2: MNHNS, SASEGT. The CDR3 sequence is 14 residues long. Deletions cut 3 bases from V and 7 bases from J, with 16 bases between. The CDR3 reads CASSDFRDGVEQYF. CDR3 nucleotides: TGTGCCAGCAGTGACTTTCGAGACGGGGTAGAGCAGTACTTC.

The V call is TRBV2, the J call TRBJ2-7; D might be TRBD1 (5 bases). Looked up from germline, CDR1 is SNHLY and CDR2 is FYNNEI. The CDR3 runs to 14 residues. Trimming cost V 7 bases and J 7 bases, with 20 bases left between them. The CDR3 loop reads CASTPEYQGMEQYF. The CDR3 DNA reads as TGTGCCAGCACCCCGGAGTACCAGGGCATGGAGCAGTACTTC.

This clone was seen only a few times. The V and J genes are TRBV2 and TRBJ1-1, with no clear D. CDR1 is SNHLY and CDR2 is FYNNEI in the germline V gene. CDR3 length: 13 amino acids. The V end was cut by 7 bases, the J end by 4 bases, with 13 bases between. CDR3 amino acids: CASKLNGVTEAFF. As DNA, the CDR3 is TGTGCCAGCAAGTTGAATGGGGTCACTGAAGCTTTCTTT.

This chain joins TRBV16 and TRBJ2-7, with D unclear. CDR3 size: 11 residues. Germline assignment: CDR1 KGHSY and CDR2 FQNENV. V lost 4 bases, J lost 2 bases, and 3 bases lay in between. CDR3 residues: CASSPAYEQYF. CDR3 sequence (DNA): TGTGCCAGCAGCCCAGCCTACGAGCAGTACTTC.

There are a few counts of this clone. V gene TRBV5-6 combines with J gene TRBJ1-1; D is perhaps TRBD1 (6 bases). V was pared by 2 bases and J by 3 bases, with 20 bases between. The CDR3 totals 17 residues. The germline V gene has CDR1 SGHDT and CDR2 YYEEEE. CDR3 nucleotide sequence: TGTGCCAGCAGCTTCCACAGACCCACAGGGTGGGACACTGAAGCTTTCTTT. Its translation is CASSFHRPTGWDTEAFF.

This chain uses TRBV7-2 with TRBJ1-5; TRBD1 might be the D (5 bases). The CDR3 has 15 amino acids. Germline V gene sequence: CDR1 SGHTA, CDR2 FQGNSA. The germline V and J ends were trimmed by 1 base and 4 bases, with 11 bases remaining between them. CDR3 nucleotide sequence: TGTGCCAGCAGCTTAGTTTTGGGGGTAAATCAGCCCCAGCATTTT. Its translation: CASSLVLGVNQPQHF.

The rearrangement uses TRBV10-2 and TRBJ2-1; 8 bases fit TRBD2. The germline CDR1 and CDR2 sequences are WSHSY and SAAADI. The J segment lost 2 bases and the V segment lost 6 bases, leaving 12 bases of the junction unmatched. CDR3 length: 17 residues. The CDR3 protein is CASSQVFPGLAYNEQFF. CDR3 in DNA: TGCGCCAGCAGCCAGGTGTTCCCGGGACTAGCCTACAATGAGCAGTTCTTC.

The rearrangement uses TRBV6-1 and TRBJ1-2; 7 bases are shared with TRBD1. After removal of 7 bases from V and 5 bases from J, the junction contained 13 bases not matched to a gene. CDR3 length: 15 amino acids. Germline CDR1 reads MNHNS; CDR2 reads SASEGT. The DNA of the CDR3 is TGTGCCAGCATCTACAGGGGCTTCGGTCCATATGGCTACACCTTC. Residues: CASIYRGFGPYGYTF.

The CDR3: CASSYSSSNYGYTF. The DNA of the CDR3 is TGTGCCAGCAGTTATAGCAGTTCCAACTATGGCTACACCTTC. The chain carries TRBV6-5 and TRBJ1-2; D is undetermined. The length of the CDR3 is 14 residues. Germline V lookup: CDR1 MNHEY, CDR2 SVGAGI. V lost 3 bases and J 2 bases, leaving 10 bases between the germline ends.

The V call is TRBV7-9, the J call TRBJ1-1; TRBD1 agrees at 10 bases. The V and J ends lost 5 bases and 1 base, in that order; junction bases with no gene match: 7. Germline-derived CDR1 and CDR2 are SEHNR and FQNEAQ (reference sequence). The CDR3 runs 16 residues. The CDR3 DNA is TGTGCCAGCAGCCCTCCGGGACAGGGGCCGAACACTGAAGCTTTCTTT. This translates into CASSPPGQGPNTEAFF.

The CDR3 here is CASSYERGQPQHF. The DNA for the CDR3 is TGTGCCAGCAGTTACGAGAGGGGTCAGCCCCAGCATTTT. V usage is TRBV6-5 and J usage is TRBJ1-5; tentative D call: TRBD1 (5 bases). From germline, CDR1 is MNHEY and CDR2 SVGAGI. Trimming stripped 2 bases from V and 6 bases from J, with 8 bases between. This CDR3 region has 13 residues.

This clone occurred a few times. The rearrangement links TRBV5-5 to TRBJ1-1; no clear D. V was shortened by 2 bases and J by 7 bases, with 12 bases between the two germline ends. This CDR3 has 13 amino acids. Germline V gives CDR1 SGHKS, CDR2 YYEKEE (reference sequence). CDR3 loop: CASSLSTSSEAFF. Written as DNA, the CDR3 is TGTGCCAGCAGCTTAAGTACTTCCAGTGAAGCTTTCTTT.

This chain links TRBV25-1 with TRBJ1-2; no reliable D call. The CDR3 consists of 13 residues. Germline values: CDR1 MGHDK, CDR2 SYGVNS. V was shortened by 1 base and J by 7 bases, with 10 bases between the two germline ends. The CDR3 loop is CASSESRLGGYTF. DNA for the CDR3: TGTGCCAGCAGTGAATCCCGCCTCGGTGGCTACACCTTC.

The J gene is TRBJ2-1, the V gene TRBV9, with D tentatively TRBD1 (5 bases). V lost 3 bases to trimming and J lost 1 base, with 11 bases between them. The CDR3 spans 15 residues. Germline V lookup: CDR1 SGDLS, CDR2 YYNGEE. CDR3 DNA: TGTGCCAGCAGCGAACAGGTTGGGTCCTACAATGAGCAGTTCTTC. Protein product: CASSEQVGSYNEQFF.

To note about this clone: A much larger clone differs by one base, so this may be a read error. The sample has other DNA sequences that encode this CDR3 too. The chain has TRBV5-1 and TRBJ1-1; D is possibly TRBD1 (5 bases). Germline V gene lookup returns CDR1 SGHRS and CDR2 YFSETQ. The V gene lost 0 bases and the J gene lost 4 bases, with 7 bases spanning the gap. This CDR3 region has 13 residues. This CDR3 reads CASSLEGVTEAFF. DNA for the CDR3: TGCGCCAGCAGCTTGGAAGGGGTCACTGAAGCTTTCTTT.

V is TRBV15 and J is TRBJ2-3; D is unclear. V was shortened by 5 bases and J by 4 bases, with 10 bases between the two germline ends. From germline, CDR1 is LNHNV and CDR2 YYDKDF (reference sequence). This CDR3 has 13 amino acids. Written as DNA, the CDR3 is TGTGCCACCAGCGGGCCTTGGGCAGATACGCAGTATTTT. Amino acid sequence: CATSGPWADTQYF.

The chain uses TRBV10-3 and TRBJ2-1; TRBD2 agrees at 11 bases. V was pared by 5 bases and J by 2 bases, with 8 bases of the junction left unmatched. CDR3 length: 17 amino acids. CDR1 is ENHRY and CDR2 is SYGVKD in the germline V gene. CDR3 residues: CAISPLGTSGPYNEQFF. CDR3 nucleotides: TGTGCCATCAGTCCTTTAGGGACTAGCGGACCCTACAATGAGCAGTTCTTC.

The chain employs TRBV2 and TRBJ1-1, with D unclear. V lost 3 bases and J 6 bases, leaving 14 bases between the germline ends. The germline gives CDR1 SNHLY, CDR2 FYNNEI. The CDR3 sequence is 14 residues long. CDR3: CASSDGGVLAEAFF. CDR3 DNA: TGTGCCAGCAGTGATGGTGGGGTTTTGGCTGAAGCTTTCTTT.

The V gene is TRBV30, the J gene TRBJ1-2, with D possibly matching TRBD1 (5 bases). The CDR3 has 14 residues. Deletions cut 3 bases from V and 1 base from J, with 12 bases between. Germline V lookup: CDR1 GTSNPN, CDR2 SVGIG (reference sequence). The CDR3: CAWRRGRRNYGYTF. The CDR3 nucleotides read TGTGCCTGGAGACGGGGACGGCGTAACTATGGCTACACCTTC.

This clone has just a few counts. V usage is TRBV7-8 and J usage is TRBJ2-7; TRBD1 matches at 9 bases. Trimming took 5 bases from V and 4 from J; bases not matched to a gene: 6. There are 14 residues in the CDR3. The V gene's germline CDR1 is SGHVS and CDR2 FQNEAQ. Here the CDR3 reads CASSLLGQGYEQYF. The CDR3 nucleotides are TGTGCCAGCAGCCTACTTGGACAGGGGTACGAGCAGTACTTC.

The V and J genes are TRBV2 and TRBJ2-1; 12 bases align to TRBD2. Germline-derived CDR1 and CDR2 are SNHLY and FYNNEI. The ends lost 2 bases at V and 10 bases at J; junction bases unmatched: 3. CDR3 length: 14 residues. CDR3 region: CASSELAGGQEQFF. In DNA form, the CDR3 reads TGTGCCAGCAGTGAACTAGCGGGAGGGCAGGAGCAGTTCTTC. Supplemented by reference TRBV2 and TRBJ2-1, the full variable domain reads EPEVTQTPSHQVTQMGQEVILRCVPISNHLYFYWYRQILGQKVEFLVSFYNNEISEKSEIFDDQFSVERPDGSNFTLKIRSTKLEDSAMYFCASSELAGGQEQFFGPGTRLTVL.

The chain is built from TRBV28 and TRBJ2-1; D not certain. The CDR3 has 14 amino acids. The germline V gene encodes CDR1 MDHEN and CDR2 SYDVKM. V was trimmed by 7 bases and J by 7 bases, leaving 17 bases between them. CDR3 sequence: CASTLTDPTNEQFF. In DNA form, the CDR3 reads TGTGCCAGCACCCTCACGGACCCGACGAATGAGCAGTTCTTC.

The V call is TRBV2, the J call TRBJ1-1; D not resolved. The germline V gene encodes CDR1 SNHLY and CDR2 FYNNEI. The CDR3 extends over 11 amino acids. V was clipped by 1 base and J by 10 bases, with 7 bases between them. The CDR3 loop is CASSEGLGAFF. CDR3 DNA: TGTGCCAGCAGTGAAGGACTGGGAGCTTTCTTT.

The CDR3 sequence: CASSLGGGQETQYF. CDR3 DNA: TGTGCCAGCAGCTTAGGAGGGGGCCAAGAGACCCAGTACTTC. J is TRBJ2-5 and V is TRBV7-9, with D possibly being TRBD1 (6 bases). The CDR3 spans 14 residues. Germline lookup yields CDR1 SEHNR and CDR2 FQNEAQ (reference sequence). The V end lost 1 base, the J end lost 1 base, and 7 bases lay between the germline ends.

The V call is TRBV7-2, the J call TRBJ2-7, with a tentative D call TRBD1 (6 bases). Germline V gene data show CDR1 as SGHTA and CDR2 as FQGNSA. There are 14 residues in the CDR3. Between the trimmed V and J ends, which lost 5 bases and 4 bases, there was a span of 15 bases. CDR3 nucleotide sequence: TGTGCCAGCAGCCCCCGACAGGAGCAGTACGAGCAGTACTTC. Amino acids: CASSPRQEQYEQYF.

The chain carries TRBV4-1 and TRBJ1-5, with D hard to call. Germline V lookup: CDR1 MGHRA, CDR2 YSYEKL. CDR3 length equals 15 residues. V was pared by 4 bases and J by 0 bases, with 10 bases between. As DNA, the CDR3 is TGCGCCAGCAGCCTCTATAGGGATAGCAATCAGCCCCAGCATTTT. Translating it yields CASSLYRDSNQPQHF.

The chain recombines TRBV28 with TRBJ2-2; maybe TRBD2 (6 bases). The CDR3 is made up of 16 amino acids. The V end was cut by 5 bases, the J end by 6 bases, with 19 bases between. Germline CDR1 is MDHEN and CDR2 is SYDVKM. The CDR3, as DNA: TGTGCCAGCAGTCTGCCCCGCGGAGGGGATCCCGGGGAGCTGTTTTTT. Translation gives CASSLPRGGDPGELFF.

The chain links TRBV6-5 to TRBJ2-7; 11 bases are shared with TRBD1. With 5 bases clipped from V and 3 bases from J, the junction kept 3 bases outside the gene matches. CDR1 MNHEY and CDR2 SVGAGI come from the germline V gene. CDR3 size: 14 residues. The CDR3 nucleotides are TGTGCCAGCAGTCGGGACAGGGGGTACTACGAGCAGTACTTC. This codes for CASSRDRGYYEQYF.

The genes are TRBV28 and TRBJ2-7; 7 bases match TRBD2. This CDR3 has 15 amino acids. J gave up 6 bases and V 1 base, and 9 bases lay outside the gene matches. Per the germline V gene, CDR1 is MDHEN and CDR2 is SYDVKM. CDR3 loop: CASSLSLAGESEQYF. The CDR3 nucleotides read TGTGCCAGCAGTTTATCCTTGGCGGGAGAGAGCGAGCAGTACTTC.